What follows are 18 T cell receptor beta chains derived from one specimen sequenced in a study of blood T cell repertoires in COVID-19. This table comes from immunoSEQ multiplex PCR, and its TCRdb copy is limited to in-frame clones, with some not included. Of around 500,000 clones in the sample, roughly 90% were seen once. The specimen sequenced was PBMCs or T cells enriched from blood (not recorded which). The source of these receptors is a woman aged 40 to 50 who had recovered from COVID-19.

The V and J genes are TRBV19 and TRBJ2-7, with 10 nucleotides matching TRBD2. This CDR3 has 15 residues. V lost 4 bases, J lost 2 bases, and 5 bases stayed unmatched. Germline V gene lookup returns CDR1 LNHDA and CDR2 SQIVND (reference sequence). The DNA for the CDR3 is TGTGCCAGTAGTACCCTAGCGGGAGCGCCCTACGAGCAGTACTTC. It encodes CASSTLAGAPYEQYF.

This sequence joins TRBV18 and TRBJ1-1, with TRBD1 matching over 7 bases. With 2 bases clipped from V and 6 bases from J, the junction kept 6 bases outside the gene matches. Germline CDR1 and CDR2: KGHSH and LQKENI. The CDR3 is 14 amino acids. CDR3 DNA: TGTGCCAGCTCACCATCCCACAGGGGCCCTGAAGCTTTCTTT. This sequence encodes CASSPSHRGPEAFF.

The chain couples TRBV5-4 to TRBJ1-5; perhaps TRBD1 as D (5 bases). The CDR3 runs to 13 residues. Per the germline V gene, CDR1 is SGHNT and CDR2 is YYREEE (reference sequence). V was trimmed by 4 bases and J by 9 bases, leaving 14 bases between them. CDR3 in DNA: TGTGCCAGCAGCCGGGAGGGGAAATCGCCCCAGCATTTT. Its protein is CASSREGKSPQHF.

About this clone itself: This sample also contains other DNA sequences that code for the same CDR3. This sequence joins TRBV19 and TRBJ2-3; D gene uncertain. Per the germline V gene, CDR1 is LNHDA and CDR2 is SQIVND (reference sequence). Deletions cut 8 bases from V and 3 bases from J, with 12 bases between. This CDR3 contains 13 residues. The CDR3 nucleotides read TGTGCCAGTCGAGACCGCGGAACAGATACGCAGTATTTT. Protein: CASRDRGTDTQYF.

This clone was observed a handful of times. The chain carries TRBV27 and TRBJ1-4, with D perhaps matching TRBD1 (6 bases). Trimming took off 2 bases at V and 0 bases at J, with 10 bases between the two ends. Germline-derived CDR1 and CDR2 are MNHEY and SMNVEV (reference sequence). CDR3 length equals 16 residues. The CDR3 nucleotides are TGTGCCAGCAGTTTACGGGGGGGCGCAACTAATGAAAAACTGTTTTTT. Residues: CASSLRGGATNEKLFF. Full variable domain (outside the CDR3, taken from reference TRBV27 and TRBJ1-4): EAQVTQNPRYLITVTGKKLTVTCSQNMNHEYMSWYRQDPGLGLRQIYYSMNVEVTDKGDVPEGYKVSRKEKRNFPLILESPSPNQTSLYFCASSLRGGATNEKLFFGSGTQLSVL.

CDR3 sequence reads: CASSEARASGFSYNEQFF. DNA for the CDR3: TGTGCCAGCAGTGAAGCGCGGGCTAGCGGGTTCTCCTACAATGAGCAGTTCTTC. The chain links TRBV6-1 to TRBJ2-1, with 8 bases matching TRBD2. Per germline, CDR1 MNHNS and CDR2 SASEGT. CDR3 length: 18 amino acids. V lost 0 bases, J lost 0 bases, and 7 bases stayed unmatched.

This clone was seen only a few times. The chain is built from TRBV10-3 and TRBJ2-7; D possibly corresponds to TRBD2 (6 bases). In germline, CDR1 is ENHRY, CDR2 SYGVKD. CDR3 size: 15 residues. Trimming stripped 0 bases from V and 2 bases from J, with 11 bases between. The CDR3 region has the DNA TGTGCCATCAGTGAGTCTGTAGCGGCAGCCTACGAGCAGTACTTC. Protein sequence: CAISESVAAAYEQYF.

The gene calls are TRBV10-3 and TRBJ2-7, with a tentative D call TRBD2 (6 bases). The CDR3 has 15 amino acids. Deletions cut 0 bases from V and 4 bases from J, with 13 bases between. From germline, CDR1 is ENHRY and CDR2 SYGVKD. The CDR3, as DNA: TGTGCCATCAGTGAGTCTGCGGGACTCAAATACGAGCAGTACTTC. This codes for CAISESAGLKYEQYF.

V is TRBV7-8 and J is TRBJ1-2, with 7 bases matching TRBD1. Trimming at V came to 7 bases and at J to 7 bases, leaving 9 bases not matched to a gene. Germline CDR1 reads SGHVS; CDR2 reads FQNEAQ. The CDR3 length is 13 residues. Written as DNA, the CDR3 is TGTGCCAGCACTCCGGACAGGCTGTCTGGCTACACCTTC. Amino acids: CASTPDRLSGYTF.

The chain uses TRBV11-2 and TRBJ2-1; 12 positions agree with TRBD2. CDR1 and CDR2 from the germline V gene are SGHAT and FQNNGV. The CDR3 is made up of 14 amino acids. V lost 5 bases, J lost 9 bases, and 5 bases stayed unmatched. CDR3: CASSPGLAGSEQFF. The CDR3 DNA is TGTGCCAGCAGCCCAGGACTAGCGGGAAGTGAGCAGTTCTTC.

This clone was found once. The gene calls are TRBV25-1 and TRBJ2-7, with D possibly being TRBD2 (5 bases). The length of the CDR3 is 15 residues. Germline lookup yields CDR1 MGHDK and CDR2 SYGVNS. V shed 1 base and J shed 5 bases, with 15 bases lying between them. Here the CDR3 reads CASSESGDRVHEQYF. The CDR3 DNA is TGTGCCAGCAGTGAATCCGGGGATCGAGTCCACGAGCAGTACTTC.

This clone was found once. This chain links TRBV11-2 with TRBJ2-5; D is unclear. This CDR3 contains 11 residues. CDR1 and CDR2 from the germline V gene are SGHAT and FQNNGV. V lost 3 bases and J 4 bases, leaving 3 bases between the germline ends. The CDR3 nucleotides read TGTGCCAGCAGCTTCCTAGAGACCCAGTACTTC. It specifies CASSFLETQYF.

The chain joins TRBV7-8 to TRBJ2-1; D is perhaps TRBD2 (5 bases). Germline loops: CDR1 SGHVS, CDR2 FQNEAQ. The CDR3 covers 15 residues. The V end was cut by 5 bases, the J end by 5 bases, with 16 bases between. The CDR3 DNA reads TGTGCCAGCAGCCCCCCAGCGGCGTGGGACAATGAGCAGTTCTTC. Translation gives CASSPPAAWDNEQFF.

The chain combines TRBV12-3 or TRBV12-4 with TRBJ2-2, with D possibly matching TRBD2 (5 bases). The CDR3 sequence is 12 residues long. Deletions cut 5 bases from V and 10 bases from J, with 11 bases between. The CDR3 bases are TGTGCCAGCAGTACCACCGGGGTGGAGCTGTTTTTT. Encoded protein: CASSTTGVELFF.

Only one count was recorded for this clone. Other DNA sequences in the same sample also yield this CDR3. The V call is TRBV9, the J call TRBJ1-4; 9 nucleotides align to TRBD1. The CDR3 loop spans 16 amino acids. The junction had 7 bases not matched to a gene; V was cut back by 0 bases and J by 7 bases. Germline V lookup: CDR1 SGDLS, CDR2 YYNGEE. The CDR3 DNA follows: TGTGCCAGCAGCGTAGGGTTGGGACAGGGTAGTGAAAAACTGTTTTTT. This gives the protein CASSVGLGQGSEKLFF.

This clone was observed a single time. This chain connects TRBV18 to TRBJ1-5; D possibly corresponds to TRBD1 (6 bases). The germline V and J ends were trimmed by 4 bases and 6 bases, with 10 bases remaining between them. CDR3 length equals 13 residues. Germline lookup yields CDR1 KGHSH and CDR2 LQKENI. CDR3 nucleotide sequence: TGTGCCAGCTCACACAGGGACGGTCAGCCCCAGCATTTT. Translated: CASSHRDGQPQHF.

The CDR3: CATSDGTDTQYF. Here the CDR3 DNA reads TGTGCCACCAGTGACGGCACAGATACGCAGTATTTT. The rearrangement links TRBV24-1 to TRBJ2-3; D remains ambiguous. The V and J ends lost 4 bases and 1 base respectively, with 2 bases between them. CDR3 length equals 12 residues. Germline V gene data show CDR1 as KGHDR and CDR2 as SFDVKD.

This chain joins TRBV7-9 and TRBJ2-1, with 12 positions matching TRBD2. V shed 5 bases, J shed 5 bases, and the junction held 7 bases outside the gene matches. Germline V gene sequence: CDR1 SEHNR, CDR2 FQNEAQ (reference sequence). The CDR3 has 16 residues. This CDR3 is CASSRLAGEPDNEQFF. In DNA, the CDR3 is TGTGCCAGCAGCCGACTAGCGGGAGAACCCGACAATGAGCAGTTCTTC.